Listed below are T cell receptor beta chains from one sample, sequenced in a study of blood T cell repertoires in COVID-19. Clones were read by immunoSEQ multiplex PCR, and TCRdb kept only the in-frame ones, dropping some. Of around 400,000 clones in the sample, roughly 86% were seen once. Sequencing was performed on peripheral blood. The receptors were gathered from a woman aged 55-70 years with COVID-19, enrolled during active disease. Each CDR3 is given with its conserved first and last residue. D genes are given only for firm matches. Not every row has a clone size; where given, it reads once, few, many or a size class.

CDR3: CASSFHLSPQHF; DNA: TGTGCCAGCAGTTTCCACCTCAGTCCCCAGCATTTT; J: TRBJ1-5; D: -; V: TRBV12-3/TRBV12-4; size: -
CDR3: CASSRLAGSTDTQYF; DNA: TGCGCCAGCAGCCGTCTAGCGGGAAGCACAGATACGCAGTATTTT; J: TRBJ2-3; D: TRBD2; V: TRBV5-1; size: -
CDR3: CASSFGTAQHF; DNA: TGTGCCAGCAGCTTCGGGACAGCCCAGCATTTT; J: TRBJ1-5; D: TRBD1; V: TRBV12-3/TRBV12-4; size: -
CDR3: CASSVAGLGTEYNEQFF; DNA: TGTGCCAGCAGCGTAGCTGGTCTGGGGACAGAATACAATGAGCAGTTCTTC; J: TRBJ2-1; D: TRBD1; V: TRBV9; size: many
CDR3: CASSYGGGGQGETQYF; DNA: TGTGCCAGCAGTTACGGCGGGGGGGGCCAGGGTGAGACCCAGTACTTC; J: TRBJ2-5; D: TRBD2; V: TRBV6-6; size: -
CDR3: CASSYSITGYGYTF; DNA: TGTGCCAGCAGTTACTCTATTACAGGGTATGGCTACACCTTC; J: TRBJ1-2; D: -; V: TRBV6-5; size: -
CDR3: CASSRDRVAYGYTF; DNA: TGTGCCAGCTCACGCGACAGGGTGGCATATGGCTACACCTTC; J: TRBJ1-2; D: TRBD1; V: TRBV18; size: -
CDR3: CASSPRQVSNQPQHF; DNA: TGTGCCAGTAGCCCCCGACAGGTTAGCAATCAGCCCCAGCATTTT; J: TRBJ1-5; D: -; V: TRBV19; size: -
CDR3: CASSLELTRNTIYF; DNA: TGTGCCAGCAGCTTAGAGCTTACGAGAAACACCATATATTTT; J: TRBJ1-3; D: -; V: TRBV7-2; size: -
CDR3: CVVGPDYNEQFF; DNA: TGTGTGGTGGGGCCGGACTACAATGAGCAGTTCTTC; J: TRBJ2-1; D: -; V: TRBV28; size: -
CDR3: CASARDRGGTEAFF; DNA: TGTGCCAGCGCCCGGGACAGGGGGGGCACTGAAGCTTTCTTT; J: TRBJ1-1; D: TRBD1; V: TRBV19; size: -
CDR3: CASTQGGTEAFF; DNA: TGTGCCAGTACCCAGGGAGGCACTGAAGCTTTCTTT; J: TRBJ1-1; D: -; V: TRBV19; size: -
CDR3: CASSHNPLGGGYTF; DNA: TGTGCCAGCAGCCACAACCCTCTGGGGGGTGGCTACACCTTC; J: TRBJ1-2; D: -; V: TRBV11-2; size: -
CDR3: CASSPDGIRNSPLHF; DNA: TGTGCCAGCAGCCCAGATGGTATTCGGAATTCACCCCTCCACTTT; J: TRBJ1-6; D: -; V: TRBV3-1/TRBV3-2; size: -
CDR3: CASSAQVSEQFF; DNA: TGCGCCAGCAGTGCTCAGGTTTCTGAGCAGTTCTTC; J: TRBJ2-1; D: -; V: TRBV10-2; size: -
CDR3: CASSPRDNMGGYTF; DNA: TGCGCCAGCAGCCCCCGGGACAACATGGGAGGCTACACCTTC; J: TRBJ1-2; D: -; V: TRBV5-1; size: -
CDR3: CAWSVARGRTFYGYTF; DNA: TGTGCCTGGAGTGTAGCCAGGGGGCGAACCTTCTATGGCTACACCTTC; J: TRBJ1-2; D: TRBD1; V: TRBV30; size: -
CDR3: CASSTLRGQGRDGYTF; DNA: TGTGCCAGTAGTACCCTCCGAGGACAGGGGAGGGATGGCTACACCTTC; J: TRBJ1-2; D: TRBD1; V: TRBV19; size: -
CDR3: CASSVGTGTPYGYTF; DNA: TGCGCCAGCAGCGTAGGGACAGGCACTCCCTATGGCTACACCTTC; J: TRBJ1-2; D: TRBD1; V: TRBV5-1; size: -
CDR3: CASSTSTGGGNEQFF; DNA: TGTGCCAGCTCAACGTCGACAGGGGGCGGGAATGAGCAGTTCTTC; J: TRBJ2-1; D: TRBD1; V: TRBV18; size: -
CDR3: CASSPQGHSGNTIYF; DNA: TGTGCCAGCTCACCTCAGGGCCACTCTGGAAACACCATATATTTT; J: TRBJ1-3; D: -; V: TRBV18; size: -
CDR3: CSVAGLAGGEQYF; DNA: TGCAGCGTCGCCGGACTAGCGGGGGGCGAGCAGTACTTC; J: TRBJ2-7; D: TRBD2; V: TRBV29-1; size: once
CDR3: CASSLGPSGAFEAQYF; DNA: TGCGCCAGCAGCTTGGGCCCTAGCGGGGCCTTTGAGGCCCAGTACTTC; J: TRBJ2-5; D: TRBD2; V: TRBV5-1; size: -
CDR3: CAIAPGSRNSPLHF; DNA: TGTGCCATCGCCCCGGGATCGAGGAATTCACCCCTCCACTTT; J: TRBJ1-6; D: -; V: TRBV15; size: -
CDR3: CASSPRRNTEAFF; DNA: TGTGCCAGCAGTCCAAGGAGGAACACTGAAGCTTTCTTT; J: TRBJ1-1; D: -; V: TRBV7-9; size: once